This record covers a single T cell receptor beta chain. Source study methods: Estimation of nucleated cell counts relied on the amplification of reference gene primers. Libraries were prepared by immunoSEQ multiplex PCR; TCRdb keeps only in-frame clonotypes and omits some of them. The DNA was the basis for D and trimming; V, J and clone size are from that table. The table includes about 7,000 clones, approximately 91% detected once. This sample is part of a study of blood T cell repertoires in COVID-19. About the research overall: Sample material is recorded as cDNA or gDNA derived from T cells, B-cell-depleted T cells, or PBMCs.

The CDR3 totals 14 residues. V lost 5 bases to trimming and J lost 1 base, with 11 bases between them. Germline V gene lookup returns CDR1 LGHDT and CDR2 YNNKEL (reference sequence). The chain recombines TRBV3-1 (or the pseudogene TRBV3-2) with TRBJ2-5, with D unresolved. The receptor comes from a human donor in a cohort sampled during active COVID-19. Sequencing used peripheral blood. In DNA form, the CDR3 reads TGTGCCAGCAGCGCTTCCACTCTCCAAGAGACCCAGTACTTC. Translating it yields CASSASTLQETQYF.